This T cell receptor (beta chain) was recovered during a study of early T cells in non-severe SARS-CoV-2 infection (dated by TCRdb to about 2021). Study-wide context: Because TCR sequencing was done on bulk RNA from unsorted whole blood, the alpha and beta chains could not be paired.

This clonotype has a count of ten or more. This receptor's antigen is unknown. Base-call qualities are not available, and no considerably larger clone is one nucleotide away. The library was prepared using 5' RACE. The sequencer listed for this sample is NextSeq 500. Unique molecular identifiers were attached to individual cDNA molecules in the TCR library protocol so that sequencing error and PCR bias could be corrected. Both TCR alpha and beta chains were sequenced, and tight co-correlation was observed between alpha and beta sequence abundances in each sample. The study's processing was this. Decombinator V4 was used to perform V gene, J gene and CDR3 annotation of TCR sequences. Expanded TCRs were defined as changing significantly between any two time points under a Poisson model with p below 0.0001. TCR abundances were normalised to the total number of TCRs sequenced per sample and expressed as counts per million. VDJdb, accessed 1 November 2021, was searched for CMV, EBV and SARS-CoV-2 annotated TCRs, with TCRs annotated for multiple antigens excluded. Using fastp trimming at Q25 and MiXCR clonotype assembly, TCRdb reanalyzed the public sequencing data and kept in-frame beta chains. Every CDR3 protein is listed once, alongside the most common genes and DNA of its rows. For this entry, the V and J calls and clone size follow TCRdb and not the study's own pipeline. Across this sample there are about 64,000 distinct CDR3 sequences, with around 4.6% seen only once. The ten biggest clones cover 4.9% of the sample.

A case-control design nested within a healthcare worker cohort in London, UK, was used, with weekly nasopharyngeal swab PCR tests and blood sampling performed. Healthcare workers were enrolled in the week of the UK lockdown, from 23 to 31 March 2020, and were followed every week for up to roughly 15 weeks. What the research found in general, with its limitations: VDJdb matching was skewed toward anti-spike CD8 responses, so virus-specific expansions were likely underestimated and private and CD4 specificities were missed.

Sequences were obtained from whole blood. The clonotype originates from an adult who was a healthcare worker with PCR-confirmed SARS-CoV-2 infection or an uninfected control (not recorded which).

The CDR3 amino acid sequence is: CASSLRGAYTGELFF. The nucleotide sequence reads TGTGCCAGCAGCTTACGGGGGGCCTACACCGGGGAGCTGTTTTTT. The rearranged chain carries TRBV5-6 and TRBJ2-2, and TRBD2 may be the D gene, going by 7 matching bases. The germline V gene supplies CDR1 SGHDT and CDR2 YYEEEE. Deletion took 2 bases off V and 3 bases off J, with a span of 11 bases between the germline ends. Reading from cysteine to phenylalanine, the CDR3 counts 15 amino acids. Only the CDR3 region is kept as DNA, spanning 45 bases read in frame from base 1.